Only a few counts were recorded for the clone carrying this T cell receptor (beta chain). Its antigen is not identified. The sample belongs to a study of glioma-infiltrating T cells. The study's findings and limits: Above-expected tissue-blood divergence occurred in all gliomas, most in low-grade ones. Tissue and blood shared very few CDR3 sequences.

The iRepertoire nested amplicon-rescue multiplex PCR amplified TCR alpha and beta CDR3s from RNA. One entry per CDR3 protein, called by TCRdb with MiXCR from the multiplex PCR reads. Of about 130,000 distinct CDR3 sequences in the sample, around a quarter were seen once. The receptor was isolated from a human donor with low-grade glioma or glioblastoma, undergoing nonglioma brain surgery, or in good health (not recorded which). Sequencing was performed on glioma tissue, nonneoplastic brain tissue, or PBMCs (not recorded which).

This CDR3 reads CASSQAVSGGGEQFF. DNA for the CDR3: TGTGCCAGCAGCCAAGCGGTTAGCGGGGGGGGTGAGCAGTTCTTC. This rearrangement joins TRBV3-1 to TRBJ2-1; 11 positions agree with TRBD2. The CDR3 is 15 residues long. Germline CDR1 and CDR2: LGHDT and YNNKEL (reference sequence). Germline trimming cut 1 base from V and 9 bases from J; bases unmatched to any gene: 5.